The TCR beta chain under discussion was sequenced for a study of blood T cell repertoires in COVID-19. Profiling relied on immunoSEQ multiplex PCR, and the TCRdb table lists in-frame clones only, not all of them. Found here are 150,000 to 200,000 clones, approximately 90% of them singletons; the top ten hold approximately 10%. Germline V lookup: CDR1 LNHDA, CDR2 SQIVND (reference sequence). Trimming at V came to 4 bases and at J to 4 bases, leaving 9 bases not matched to a gene. This CDR3 is built from 16 residues. The V call is TRBV19, the J call TRBJ2-1; 8 bases are a match to TRBD2. This receptor was taken from a woman in her seventies with COVID-19, enrolled during active disease. Sequencing was performed on peripheral blood. The CDR3 nucleotides read TGTGCCAGTAGTACCCCGGGGGGGGGAGTTTACAATGAGCAGTTCTTC. It translates to CASSTPGGGVYNEQFF.